Included here is one TCR beta chain sequence, with context. The record originates from a study of T cell responses to AZD1222 COVID-19 vaccine. The V gene end was trimmed by 2 bases and the J gene end by 4 bases; junction bases not matched to a gene: 7. CDR3 length: 15 residues. From germline, CDR1 is SGHNT and CDR2 YYREEE (reference sequence). Analysis merged second doses at about 4 or about 12 weeks. Sequenced by immunoSEQ multiplex PCR; TCRdb stores in-frame clones only, minus some. The repertoire holds 150,000 to 200,000 clones, about 90% seen once, with roughly 0.98% in the top ten. The chain is built from TRBV5-4 and TRBJ1-2; 8 bases line up with TRBD1. This TCR came from an adult who received the AZD1222 COVID-19 vaccine. The sample in question was peripheral blood, obtained 28 days after the second AZD1222 dose. This chain's CDR3 is CASSLGQGRGYGYTF. CDR3 in DNA: TGTGCCAGCAGCTTAGGACAGGGAAGAGGCTATGGCTACACCTTC.